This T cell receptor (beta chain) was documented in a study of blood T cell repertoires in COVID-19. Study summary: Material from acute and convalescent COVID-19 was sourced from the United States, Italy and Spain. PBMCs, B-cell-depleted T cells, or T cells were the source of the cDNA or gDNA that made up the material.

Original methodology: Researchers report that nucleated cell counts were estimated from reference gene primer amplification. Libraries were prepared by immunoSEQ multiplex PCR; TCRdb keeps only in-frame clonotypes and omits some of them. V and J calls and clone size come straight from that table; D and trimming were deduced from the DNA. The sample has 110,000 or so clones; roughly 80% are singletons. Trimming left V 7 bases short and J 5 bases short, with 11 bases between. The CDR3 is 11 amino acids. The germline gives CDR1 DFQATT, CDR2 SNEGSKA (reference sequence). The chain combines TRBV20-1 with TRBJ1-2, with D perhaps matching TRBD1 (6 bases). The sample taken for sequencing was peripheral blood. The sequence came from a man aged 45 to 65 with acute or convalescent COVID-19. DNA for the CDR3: TGCAGTGTAGCAGGGGTGTATGGCTACACCTTC. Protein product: CSVAGVYGYTF.